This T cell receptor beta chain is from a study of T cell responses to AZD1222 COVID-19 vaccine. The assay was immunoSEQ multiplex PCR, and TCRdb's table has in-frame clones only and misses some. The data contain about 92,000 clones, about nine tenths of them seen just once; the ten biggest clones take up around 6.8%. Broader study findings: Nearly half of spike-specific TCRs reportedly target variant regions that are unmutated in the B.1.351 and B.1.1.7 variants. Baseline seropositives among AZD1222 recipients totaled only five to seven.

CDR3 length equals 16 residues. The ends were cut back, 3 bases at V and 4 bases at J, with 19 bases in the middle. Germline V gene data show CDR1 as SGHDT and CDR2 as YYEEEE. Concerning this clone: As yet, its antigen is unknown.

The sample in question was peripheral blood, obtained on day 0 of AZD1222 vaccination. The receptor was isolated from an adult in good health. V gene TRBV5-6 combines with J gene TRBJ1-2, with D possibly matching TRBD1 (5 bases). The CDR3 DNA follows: TGTGCCAGCAGCTACCGGTCGGGACGGACTATCTATGGCTACACCTTC. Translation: CASSYRSGRTIYGYTF.